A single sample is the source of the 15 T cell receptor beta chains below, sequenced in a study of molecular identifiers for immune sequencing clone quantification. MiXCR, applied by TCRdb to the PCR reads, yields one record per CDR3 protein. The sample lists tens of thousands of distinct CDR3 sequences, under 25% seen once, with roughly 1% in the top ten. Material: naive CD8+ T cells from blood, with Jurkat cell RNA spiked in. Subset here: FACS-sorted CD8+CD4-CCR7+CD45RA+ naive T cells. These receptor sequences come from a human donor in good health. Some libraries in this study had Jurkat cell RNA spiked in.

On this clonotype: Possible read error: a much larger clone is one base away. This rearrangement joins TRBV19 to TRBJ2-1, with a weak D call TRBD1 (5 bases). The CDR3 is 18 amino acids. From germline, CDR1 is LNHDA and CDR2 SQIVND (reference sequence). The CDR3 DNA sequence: TGTGCCAGTAGTATCTCTTTGGCGCAGGGCCTGGGTACGGATGAGCGGTTCTTC. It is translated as CASSISLAQGLGTDERFF. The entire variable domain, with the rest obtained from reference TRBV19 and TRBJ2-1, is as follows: DGGITQSPKYLFRKEGQNVTLSCEQNLNHDAMYWYRQDPGQGLRLIYYSQIVNDFQKGDIAEGYSVSREKKESFPLTVTSAQKNPTAFYLCASSISLAQGLGTDERFFGPGTRLTVL.

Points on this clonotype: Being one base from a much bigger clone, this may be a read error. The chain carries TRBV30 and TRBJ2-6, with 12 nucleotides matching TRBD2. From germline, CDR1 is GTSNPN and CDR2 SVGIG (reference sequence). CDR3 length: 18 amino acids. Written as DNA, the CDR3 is TGTGCCTGGAGTCCAACTAGCGGGGGGCAGTCGGGGGCCAACGTCCTGGCTTTC. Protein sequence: CAWSPTSGGQSGANVLAF. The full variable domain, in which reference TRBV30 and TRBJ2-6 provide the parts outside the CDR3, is SQTIHQWPATLVQPVGSPLSLECTVEGTSNPNLYWYRQAAGRGLQLLFYSVGIGQISSEVPQNLSASRPQDRQFILSSKKLLLSDSGFYLCAWSPTSGGQSGANVLAFGAGSRLTVL.

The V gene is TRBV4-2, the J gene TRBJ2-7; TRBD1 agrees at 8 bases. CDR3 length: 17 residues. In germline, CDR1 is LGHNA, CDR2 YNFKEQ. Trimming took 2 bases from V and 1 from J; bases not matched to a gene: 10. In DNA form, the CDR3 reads TGTGCCAGCAGCCAAAACCACCGGGACAGGAGTTCCTACGAGCAGTACTTC. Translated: CASSQNHRDRSSYEQYF.

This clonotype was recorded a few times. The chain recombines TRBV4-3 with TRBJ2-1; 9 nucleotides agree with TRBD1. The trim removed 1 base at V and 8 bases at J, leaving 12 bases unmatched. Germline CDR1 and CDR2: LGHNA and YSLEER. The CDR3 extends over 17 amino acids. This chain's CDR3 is CASSQALGQGLLDEQFF. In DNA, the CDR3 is TGCGCCAGCAGCCAAGCCCTGGGACAGGGACTCCTTGATGAGCAGTTCTTC.

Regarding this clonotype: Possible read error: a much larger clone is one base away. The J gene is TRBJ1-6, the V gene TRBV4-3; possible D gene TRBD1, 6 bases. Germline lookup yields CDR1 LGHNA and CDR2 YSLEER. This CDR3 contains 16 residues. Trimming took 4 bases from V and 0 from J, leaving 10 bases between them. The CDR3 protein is CASSLQGFSYNSPLHF. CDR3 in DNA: TGCGCCAGCAGCCTGCAGGGGTTCTCCTATAATTCACCCCTCCACTTT.

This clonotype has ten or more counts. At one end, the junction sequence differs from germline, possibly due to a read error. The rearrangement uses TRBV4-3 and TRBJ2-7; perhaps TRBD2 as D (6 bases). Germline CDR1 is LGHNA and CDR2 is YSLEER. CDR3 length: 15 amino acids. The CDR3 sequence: CASSQDRGVSYERYF. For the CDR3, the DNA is TGCGCCAGCAGCCAAGACCGCGGGGTCTCCTACGAGCGGTACTTC.

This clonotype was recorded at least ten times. The CDR3 loop is CASSSHLDTQYF. The CDR3 bases are TGTGCCAGCAGCTCTCATTTAGATACGCAGTATTTT. The V gene is TRBV7-9, the J gene TRBJ2-3, with D unresolved. Germline loops: CDR1 SEHNR, CDR2 FQNEAQ (reference sequence). CDR3 size: 12 residues. V lost 4 bases, J lost 5 bases, and 7 bases lay in between.

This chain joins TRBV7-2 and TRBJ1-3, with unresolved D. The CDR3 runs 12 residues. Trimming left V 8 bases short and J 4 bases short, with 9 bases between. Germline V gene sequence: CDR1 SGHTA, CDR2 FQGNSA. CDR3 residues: CASGSQGNTIYF. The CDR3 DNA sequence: TGTGCCAGCGGTTCGCAGGGAAACACCATATATTTT.

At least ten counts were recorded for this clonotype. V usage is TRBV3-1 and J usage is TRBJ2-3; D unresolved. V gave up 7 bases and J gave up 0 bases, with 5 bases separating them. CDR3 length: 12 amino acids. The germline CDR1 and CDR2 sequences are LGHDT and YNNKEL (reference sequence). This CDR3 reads CASTSSTDTQYF. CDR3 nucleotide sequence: TGTGCCAGCACCTCTAGCACAGATACGCAGTATTTT.

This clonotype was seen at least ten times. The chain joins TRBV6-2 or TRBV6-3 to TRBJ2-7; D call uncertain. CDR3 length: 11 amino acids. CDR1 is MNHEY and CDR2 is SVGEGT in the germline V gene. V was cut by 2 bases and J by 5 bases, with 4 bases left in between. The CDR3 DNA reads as TGTGCCAGCAGTTACCCTGACGAGCAGTACTTC. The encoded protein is CASSYPDEQYF.

The CDR3 region is CASSGRGFSYEQYF. The CDR3 DNA is TGTGCCAGCAGCGGAAGGGGGTTCTCCTACGAGCAGTACTTC. The chain carries TRBV6-5 and TRBJ2-7, with D perhaps matching TRBD1 (6 bases). The CDR3 runs to 14 residues. The V and J ends lost 6 bases and 0 bases respectively, with 12 bases between them. The germline CDR1 and CDR2 sequences are MNHEY and SVGAGI.

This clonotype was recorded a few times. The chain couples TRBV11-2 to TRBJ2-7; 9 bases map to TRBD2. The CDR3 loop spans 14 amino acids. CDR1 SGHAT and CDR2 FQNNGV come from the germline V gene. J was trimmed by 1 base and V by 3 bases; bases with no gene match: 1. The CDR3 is CASSFTSGSYEQYF. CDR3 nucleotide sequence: TGTGCCAGCAGCTTTACTAGCGGGTCCTACGAGCAGTACTTC. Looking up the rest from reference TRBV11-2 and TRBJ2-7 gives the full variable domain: EAGVAQSPRYKIIEKRQSVAFWCNPISGHATLYWYQQILGQGPKLLIQFQNNGVVDDSQLPKDRFSAERLKGVDSTLKIQPAKLEDSAVYLCASSFTSGSYEQYFGPGTRLTVT.

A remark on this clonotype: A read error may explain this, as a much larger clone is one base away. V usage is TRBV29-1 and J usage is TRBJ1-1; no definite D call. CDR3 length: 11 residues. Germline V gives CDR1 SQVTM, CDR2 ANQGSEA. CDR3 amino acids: CSVPSLTEALF. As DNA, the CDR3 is TGCAGCGTTCCCTCCCTCACTGAAGCTCTCTTT.

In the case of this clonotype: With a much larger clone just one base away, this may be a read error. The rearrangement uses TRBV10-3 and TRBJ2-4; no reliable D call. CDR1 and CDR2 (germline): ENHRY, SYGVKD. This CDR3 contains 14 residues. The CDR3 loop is CAISEDIAKSIQYF. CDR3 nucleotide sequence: TGTGCCATCAGTGAAGATATAGCCAAAAGCATTCAGTACTTC.

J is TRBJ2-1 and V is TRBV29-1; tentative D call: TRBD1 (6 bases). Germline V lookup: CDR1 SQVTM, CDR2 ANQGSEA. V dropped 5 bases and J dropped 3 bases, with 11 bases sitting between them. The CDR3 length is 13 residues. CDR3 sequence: CSVSPQGYNEQFF. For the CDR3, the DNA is TGCAGCGTTAGTCCACAGGGCTACAATGAGCAGTTCTTC.